This paragraph covers one T cell receptor (beta chain) sequence. Its antigen is currently unknown. The data stem from a study of T cell responses to AZD1222 COVID-19 vaccine. Study-level points and caveats: The number of AZD1222 recipients seropositive at baseline was only five or six. A mostly white British donor set with more females was recruited, and clonal diversity was possibly underestimated. Reports indicate that nearly half of spike-specific TCRs are directed at unmutated variant regions.

This CDR3 comprises 15 residues. Germline loops: CDR1 MNHEY, CDR2 SVGAGI. V was clipped by 7 bases and J by 1 base, with 16 bases between them. Sequencing was performed with immunoSEQ multiplex PCR; in TCRdb, only in-frame clones are kept and a portion is missing. This table has tens of thousands of clones, 80% to 90% appearing once. This chain connects TRBV6-5 to TRBJ2-5; weak D call: TRBD1 (6 bases). Sequencing used peripheral blood, obtained 28 days after the second AZD1222 dose. The clonotype comes from an adult who received the AZD1222 COVID-19 vaccine. CDR3 loop: CASTGVTGPQETQYF. For the CDR3, the DNA is TGTGCCAGCACCGGAGTAACAGGGCCCCAAGAGACCCAGTACTTC.